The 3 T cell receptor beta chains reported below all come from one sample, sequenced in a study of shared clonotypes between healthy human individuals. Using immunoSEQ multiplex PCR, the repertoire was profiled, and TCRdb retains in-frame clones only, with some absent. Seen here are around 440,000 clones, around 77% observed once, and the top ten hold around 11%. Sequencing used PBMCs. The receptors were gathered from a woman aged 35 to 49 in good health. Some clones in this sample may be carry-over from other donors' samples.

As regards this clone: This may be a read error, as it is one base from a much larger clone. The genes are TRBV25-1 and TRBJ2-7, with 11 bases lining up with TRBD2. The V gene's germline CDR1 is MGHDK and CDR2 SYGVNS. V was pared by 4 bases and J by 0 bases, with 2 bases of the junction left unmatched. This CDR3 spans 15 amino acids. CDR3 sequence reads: CASSVLAGASYEQYF. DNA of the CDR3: TGTGCCAGCAGTGTACTAGCGGGAGCCTCCTACGAGCAGTACTTC.

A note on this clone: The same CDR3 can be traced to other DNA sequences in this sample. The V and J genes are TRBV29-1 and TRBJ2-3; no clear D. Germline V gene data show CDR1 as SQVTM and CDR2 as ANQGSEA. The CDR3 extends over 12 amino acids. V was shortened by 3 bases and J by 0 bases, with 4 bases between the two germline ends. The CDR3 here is CSVDPSTDTQYF. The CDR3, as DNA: TGCAGCGTTGACCCTAGCACAGATACGCAGTATTTT.

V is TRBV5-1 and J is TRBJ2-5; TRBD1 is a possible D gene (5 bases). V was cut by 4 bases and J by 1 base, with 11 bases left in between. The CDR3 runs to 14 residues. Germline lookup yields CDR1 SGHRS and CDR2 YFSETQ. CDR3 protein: CASSLSGIQETQYF. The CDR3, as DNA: TGCGCCAGCAGCCTATCAGGGATCCAAGAGACCCAGTACTTC.